This T cell receptor beta chain was captured in a study of blood T cells in healthy people across ages. With a J-beta primer mix and a sample-barcoded 5' primer, a second PCR ran about 7 to 11 cycles. Each cDNA molecule received a tag from a template-switch adaptor that had 12 random nucleotides. In TCRdb, the 5' RACE reads were re-called with MiXCR into one record per CDR3 protein. The repertoire holds a few hundred thousand distinct CDR3 sequences, with 27% as singletons. This clonotype has more than one count but fewer than ten. CDR1 is SGHRS and CDR2 is YFSETQ in the germline V gene. This CDR3 has 13 amino acids. Trimming pared 5 bases from V and 5 bases from J, leaving 13 bases between.

This chain links TRBV5-1 with TRBJ2-5; unclear D gene. The TCR comes from a woman aged 70-85 years in good health. Sequenced input: blood. The CDR3 loop is CASSDVSGETQYF. CDR3 DNA sequence: TGCGCCAGCAGTGACGTATCCGGGGAGACCCAGTACTTC.